The 25 T cell receptor beta chains presented below share a single source sample, sequenced in a study of blood T cell repertoires in COVID-19. Assay: immunoSEQ multiplex PCR; the TCRdb copy retains only in-frame clones and omits some. Of approximately 210,000 clones in the sample, roughly 81% were seen once. The sample was peripheral blood. The source of these receptors is a woman in her 70s with active or convalescent COVID-19.

The chain uses TRBV7-2 and TRBJ2-7, with D unresolved. The CDR3 loop spans 16 amino acids. Germline V gene sequence: CDR1 SGHTA, CDR2 FQGNSA. V shed 3 bases and J shed 3 bases, with 18 bases lying between them. The DNA for the CDR3 is TGTGCCAGCAGCTTCCCAGATGGTCGGCGAGGCTACGAGCAGTACTTC. Its translation: CASSFPDGRRGYEQYF.

This clone was recorded only once. The chain is built from TRBV6-5 and TRBJ1-4; possibly TRBD1 for D (6 bases). From germline, CDR1 is MNHEY and CDR2 SVGAGI. The CDR3 spans 15 residues. The V end was cut by 6 bases, the J end by 11 bases, with 22 bases between. The chain's CDR3 is CASRTLSTGFGKLFF. The CDR3 DNA follows: TGTGCCAGCAGGACACTCTCAACAGGGTTCGGGAAACTGTTTTTT.

The J gene is TRBJ2-5, the V gene TRBV3-1 (or the pseudogene TRBV3-2); TRBD2 might be the D (5 bases). Per germline, CDR1 LGHDT and CDR2 YNNKEL (reference sequence). Deletions cut 0 bases from V and 4 bases from J, with 12 bases between. The CDR3 has 15 amino acids. CDR3 protein: CASSQDGLRGETQYF. The CDR3 DNA follows: TGTGCCAGCAGCCAAGACGGCCTTCGGGGAGAGACCCAGTACTTC.

The rearrangement links TRBV29-1 to TRBJ2-7; the D gene is possibly TRBD2 (5 bases). The CDR3 is made up of 12 amino acids. V dropped 7 bases and J dropped 5 bases, with 15 bases sitting between them. Per the germline V gene, CDR1 is SQVTM and CDR2 is ANQGSEA. CDR3 protein: CSASRGADEQYF. The CDR3, as DNA: TGCAGCGCCTCACGGGGTGCGGACGAGCAGTACTTC.

The chain uses TRBV4-1 and TRBJ2-5; D possibly corresponds to TRBD1 (5 bases). There are 15 residues in the CDR3. V lost 2 bases and J lost 5, with 15 bases in between. The germline V gene encodes CDR1 MGHRA and CDR2 YSYEKL. CDR3 nucleotide sequence: TGCGCCAGCAGCCAAATCTGGGCCTCAGGGGAGACCCAGTACTTC. Its translation: CASSQIWASGETQYF.

V gene TRBV29-1 combines with J gene TRBJ1-2; TRBD1 matches at 10 bases. Germline lookup yields CDR1 SQVTM and CDR2 ANQGSEA. The length of the CDR3 is 14 residues. V was clipped by 3 bases and J by 2 bases; unmatched bases: 3. CDR3 sequence (DNA): TGCAGCGTTGACGGACAGGGGGACAACTATGGCTACACCTTC. Encoded protein: CSVDGQGDNYGYTF.

The chain employs TRBV20-1 and TRBJ2-7, with 8 bases fitting TRBD1. Germline lookup yields CDR1 DFQATT and CDR2 SNEGSKA (reference sequence). The CDR3 runs to 14 residues. V gave up 3 bases and J gave up 4 bases; unmatched junction bases: 8. CDR3: CSASGGQGLYEQYF. The CDR3 DNA follows: TGCAGTGCTAGTGGAGGACAGGGTCTATACGAGCAGTACTTC.

This clone was seen once. The chain uses TRBV6-6 and TRBJ1-2, with 7 bases aligning to TRBD1. Germline V lookup: CDR1 MNHNY, CDR2 SVGAGI (reference sequence). The CDR3 extends over 15 amino acids. Trimming cost V 7 bases and J 4 bases; bases outside gene matches: 12. The CDR3 DNA is TGTGCCAGCACCCCACGACAGGGTAGGGTCTATGGCTACACCTTC. Translating it yields CASTPRQGRVYGYTF.

V and J are TRBV29-1 and TRBJ2-7; the match to TRBD2 covers 8 bases. Germline-derived CDR1 and CDR2 are SQVTM and ANQGSEA. Unmatched junction bases numbered 8, after V lost 5 bases and J lost 2 bases. This CDR3 region has 14 residues. The CDR3 sequence is CSVPRLAQTYEQYF. DNA for the CDR3: TGCAGCGTTCCTAGACTAGCGCAAACCTACGAGCAGTACTTC.

The chain combines TRBV19 with TRBJ1-1; TRBD1 is a possible D gene (5 bases). Germline loops: CDR1 LNHDA, CDR2 SQIVND (reference sequence). This CDR3 contains 15 residues. The ends were cut back, 5 bases at V and 2 bases at J, with 15 bases in the middle. The DNA for the CDR3 is TGTGCCAGTAGTCAACATGACAGTCGCAACACTGAAGCTTTCTTT. Its protein is CASSQHDSRNTEAFF. The whole variable domain, remainder taken from reference TRBV19 and TRBJ1-1, is DGGITQSPKYLFRKEGQNVTLSCEQNLNHDAMYWYRQDPGQGLRLIYYSQIVNDFQKGDIAEGYSVSREKKESFPLTVTSAQKNPTAFYLCASSQHDSRNTEAFFGQGTRLTVV.

The chain recombines TRBV28 with TRBJ1-5; the D gene is possibly TRBD1 (6 bases). Germline assignment: CDR1 MDHEN and CDR2 SYDVKM. The CDR3 totals 15 residues. The V gene lost 3 bases and the J gene lost 5 bases, with 14 bases spanning the gap. The CDR3, as DNA: TGTGCCAGCAGTTTGTCCAGACAGGTCCATCAGCCCCAGCATTTT. Protein: CASSLSRQVHQPQHF.

V is TRBV3-1 (or the pseudogene TRBV3-2) and J is TRBJ2-1, with D possibly matching TRBD1 (6 bases). This CDR3 is 11 amino acids long. Germline V lookup: CDR1 LGHDT, CDR2 YNNKEL (reference sequence). Trimming cost V 5 bases and J 14 bases, with 13 bases left between them. CDR3: CASSDTGNKFF. The DNA of the CDR3 is TGTGCCAGCAGCGACACAGGGAATAAGTTCTTC.

The chain joins TRBV6-5 to TRBJ2-7; 8 bases are shared with TRBD1. J gave up 3 bases and V 5 bases, and 6 bases lay outside the gene matches. Looked up from germline, CDR1 is MNHEY and CDR2 is SVGAGI. The CDR3 runs 14 residues. DNA for the CDR3: TGTGCCAGCAGTCGAAACAGGGGGTTCTACGAGCAGTACTTC. Its protein is CASSRNRGFYEQYF.

The chain uses TRBV6-5 and TRBJ1-2; D might be TRBD1 (6 bases). Per the germline V gene, CDR1 is MNHEY and CDR2 is SVGAGI. The CDR3 contains 13 residues. V was cut by 7 bases and J by 4 bases, with 13 bases left in between. CDR3 DNA sequence: TGTGCCAGCACCTTGGACAGTCTCTATGGCTACACCTTC. Translation: CASTLDSLYGYTF.

The rearrangement uses TRBV6-6 and TRBJ2-1, with 10 positions matching TRBD2. CDR3 size: 16 residues. J gave up 5 bases and V 1 base, and 5 bases lay outside the gene matches. From germline, CDR1 is MNHNY and CDR2 SVGAGI (reference sequence). This chain's CDR3 is CASSYLSSGRDNEQFF. In DNA form, the CDR3 reads TGTGCCAGCAGTTACTTGTCTAGCGGGAGAGACAATGAGCAGTTCTTC.

V gene TRBV10-3 combines with J gene TRBJ2-1, with TRBD2 as a possible D gene (7 bases). This CDR3 spans 15 amino acids. V lost 3 bases, J lost 5 bases, and 14 bases lay in between. Per germline, CDR1 ENHRY and CDR2 SYGVKD. The CDR3 region has the DNA TGTGCCATCAGTGAAGGGGGGGGAAGGCACAATGAGCAGTTCTTC. It encodes CAISEGGGRHNEQFF.

J is TRBJ1-1 and V is TRBV28; 8 nucleotides align to TRBD1. The germline gives CDR1 MDHEN, CDR2 SYDVKM. Losses at the gene ends were 5 bases for V and 8 bases for J; bases not matched to a gene: 7. The length of the CDR3 is 13 residues. The CDR3 bases are TGTGCCAGCAGTCCGGGACAGGCCCAAGAAGCTTTCTTT. This codes for CASSPGQAQEAFF.

This clone was recorded once. The V gene is TRBV6-2 or TRBV6-3, the J gene TRBJ2-1; TRBD2 aligns across 7 bases. Losses at the gene ends were 6 bases for V and 5 bases for J; bases not matched to a gene: 4. The CDR3 totals 13 residues. CDR1 and CDR2 from the germline V gene are MNHEY and SVGEGT. The chain's CDR3 is CASSWSGNNEQFF. Here the CDR3 DNA reads TGTGCCAGCAGCTGGAGCGGGAACAATGAGCAGTTCTTC.

This clone is a singleton in its sample. The rearrangement uses TRBV19 and TRBJ1-1; D gene unclear. The CDR3 runs 14 residues. Trimming removed 4 bases at V and 0 bases at J, with 9 bases between. Germline V gene data show CDR1 as LNHDA and CDR2 as SQIVND (reference sequence). The CDR3 sequence is CASSTNHMNTEAFF. The CDR3 DNA reads TGTGCCAGTAGTACGAACCACATGAACACTGAAGCTTTCTTT.

The chain recombines TRBV7-2 with TRBJ1-5; D possibly corresponds to TRBD1 (6 bases). The CDR3 is 15 amino acids. The V gene's germline CDR1 is SGHTA and CDR2 FQGNSA. Trimming removed 5 bases from V and 1 base from J, with 12 bases in between. As DNA, the CDR3 is TGTGCCAGCAGCAGACAGGTTACGAGCAATCAGCCCCAGCATTTT. Protein product: CASSRQVTSNQPQHF.

With respect to this clone: A much larger clone lies one base from this, so it may be a read error. V and J are TRBV4-1 and TRBJ2-7, with 7 bases fitting TRBD1. CDR3 length: 13 residues. The V gene's germline CDR1 is MGHRA and CDR2 YSYEKL. J was trimmed by 1 base and V by 4 bases; bases with no gene match: 1. This CDR3 reads CASSRQGSYEQYF. The DNA of the CDR3 is TGCGCCAGCAGCCGACAGGGATCCTACGAGCAGTACTTC.

This clone was observed a single time. The chain combines TRBV2 with TRBJ1-5; 10 bases align to TRBD1. With V trimmed by 6 bases and J by 5 bases, 13 bases remained unmatched. Germline loops: CDR1 SNHLY, CDR2 FYNNEI. This CDR3 has 17 residues. CDR3 sequence reads: CASSPLRQGAFDQPQHF. CDR3 bases: TGTGCCAGCAGCCCTTTGAGACAGGGGGCTTTTGATCAGCCCCAGCATTTT.

The gene calls are TRBV6-6 and TRBJ1-4; 9 bases line up with TRBD1. The CDR3 sequence is 15 residues long. Germline V CDR1 and CDR2: MNHNY, SVGAGI (reference sequence). V was pared by 5 bases and J by 6 bases, with 7 bases of the junction left unmatched. This chain's CDR3 is CASSTTRDRDEKLFF. For the CDR3, the DNA is TGTGCCAGCAGTACGACCCGGGACAGGGATGAAAAACTGTTTTTT.

J is TRBJ2-5 and V is TRBV6-5, with 7 bases lining up with TRBD2. J lost 2 bases, V lost 7 bases, and 10 bases had no gene match. The CDR3 loop spans 15 amino acids. The germline CDR1 and CDR2 sequences are MNHEY and SVGAGI. The CDR3: CASNLAGLEQETQYF. For the CDR3, the DNA is TGTGCCAGCAACTTAGCGGGCCTGGAACAAGAGACCCAGTACTTC.

V usage is TRBV18 and J usage is TRBJ1-5; D perhaps matches TRBD1 (5 bases). The CDR3 consists of 12 residues. Germline lookup yields CDR1 KGHSH and CDR2 LQKENI. The V gene lost 2 bases and the J gene lost 7 bases, with 6 bases spanning the gap. The CDR3 sequence: CASSPGGQPQHF. CDR3 bases: TGTGCCAGCTCACCAGGGGGGCAGCCCCAGCATTTT.